This paragraph reports one TCR beta chain. The data originate from a study of monozygotic twins with inflammatory bowel disease. TCRdb reworked the 5' RACE reads into one entry per CDR3 protein, no DNA. Here the sample table reports around 140,000 distinct CDR3 sequences. The CDR3 is 13 residues long. Germline V lookup: CDR1 MNHEY, CDR2 SVGAGI. The receptor was derived from a human donor with ulcerative colitis or Crohn's disease, or a healthy co-twin of an affected twin (not recorded which). The sample comprised blood. This chain joins TRBV6-5 and TRBJ2-5; without DNA, the TCRdb call of TRBD1 cannot be checked. This CDR3 reads CASSYPGGQTQYF.